This T cell receptor beta chain is drawn from a study of blood T cell repertoires in COVID-19. The overall study: T cells, B-cell-depleted T cells, or PBMCs provided the cDNA or gDNA that served as material.

Profiling relied on immunoSEQ multiplex PCR, and the TCRdb table lists in-frame clones only, not all of them. Altogether fewer than 250,000 clones are present, about 83% being singletons, with the ten largest covering 3.6%. The V end lost 4 bases, the J end lost 5 bases, and 18 bases lay between the germline ends. The CDR3 has 15 residues. Germline V CDR1 and CDR2: SGHVS, FNYEAQ. Participants were aged about 18 to 90 years, lived in roughly 23 US areas, and enrolled virtually. Cohorts were based on clinical histories the participants reported. The chain couples TRBV7-6 to TRBJ2-7; maybe TRBD1 (7 bases). Specimen: PBMCs or T cells enriched from blood (not recorded which). This receptor was taken from a woman between 35 and 50 years old who had been exposed to COVID-19. CDR3 bases: TGTGCCAGCAGCTCGGAGGGGGCGCGTTTCAACGAGCAGTACTTC. This gives the protein CASSSEGARFNEQYF.